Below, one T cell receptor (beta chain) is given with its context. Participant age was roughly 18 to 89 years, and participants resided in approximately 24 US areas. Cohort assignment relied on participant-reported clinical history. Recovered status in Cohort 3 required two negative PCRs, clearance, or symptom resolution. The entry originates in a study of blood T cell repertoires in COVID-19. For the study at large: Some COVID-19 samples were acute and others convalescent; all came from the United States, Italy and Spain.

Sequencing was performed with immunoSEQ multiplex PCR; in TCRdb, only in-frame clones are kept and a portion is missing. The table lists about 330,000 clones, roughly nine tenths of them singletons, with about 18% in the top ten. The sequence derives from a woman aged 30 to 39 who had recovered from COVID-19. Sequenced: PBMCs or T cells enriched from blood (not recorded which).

The CDR3: CASSQVLAGGPANEQFF. The CDR3 DNA follows: TGTGCCAGCAGCCAAGTTCTAGCGGGGGGGCCGGCCAATGAGCAGTTCTTC. This rearrangement joins TRBV3-1 (or the pseudogene TRBV3-2) to TRBJ2-1; TRBD2 agrees at 12 bases. The junction had 7 bases not matched to a gene; V was cut back by 1 base and J by 6 bases. This CDR3 has 17 residues. Germline CDR1 is LGHDT and CDR2 is YNNKEL (reference sequence).